Shown below are 8 T cell receptor beta chains from a single sample sequenced in a study of T cell repertoires in cytomegalovirus infection. TCRdb reprocessed the reads with MiXCR, giving one entry per CDR3 protein. The table includes 500,000 to 600,000 distinct CDR3 sequences, about 17% detected once. Material: CD8+ T cells from PBMCs. The receptor source for this set is a human donor in good health (CMV status not recorded). Some clones in this sample may be carry-over from other donors' samples.

This clonotype was seen many times. The V call is TRBV10-3, the J call TRBJ2-7; 9 nucleotides align to TRBD1. The CDR3 has 16 amino acids. Germline trimming cut 3 bases from V and 1 base from J; bases unmatched to any gene: 7. The V gene's germline CDR1 is ENHRY and CDR2 SYGVKD. The CDR3: CAISDSGTGISYEQYF. The CDR3 DNA reads as TGTGCCATCAGTGATTCCGGGACAGGGATATCCTACGAGCAGTACTTC.

This clonotype has at least ten counts. CDR3 loop: CASSSSPDSLNTEAFF. Here the CDR3 DNA reads TGTGCCAGCAGCTCGTCTCCGGACAGCCTGAACACTGAAGCTTTCTTT. The chain carries TRBV7-6 and TRBJ1-1, with a weak D call TRBD1 (6 bases). V lost 4 bases and J 0 bases, leaving 15 bases between the germline ends. There are 16 residues in the CDR3. Germline assignment: CDR1 SGHVS and CDR2 FNYEAQ.

This clonotype was picked up a small number of times. The V gene is TRBV4-2, the J gene TRBJ2-1; no clear D. CDR1 and CDR2 from the germline V gene are LGHNA and YNFKEQ. V was cut by 0 bases and J by 1 base, with 4 bases left in between. CDR3 length: 14 residues. CDR3 sequence reads: CASSQDSSYNEQFF. The CDR3 nucleotides are TGTGCCAGCAGCCAAGACAGTTCCTACAATGAGCAGTTCTTC.

This clonotype was recorded at least ten times. This rearrangement joins TRBV6-5 to TRBJ2-7, with D perhaps TRBD1 (5 bases). In germline, CDR1 is MNHEY, CDR2 SVGAGI. V was clipped by 2 bases and J by 3 bases, with 11 bases between them. The CDR3 is 14 amino acids. CDR3: CASSYGVGDYEQYF. CDR3 in DNA: TGTGCCAGCAGTTACGGGGTAGGGGACTACGAGCAGTACTTC.

There are many counts of this clonotype. The chain links TRBV6-2 or TRBV6-3 to TRBJ2-2, with D possibly being TRBD1 (5 bases). CDR1 is MNHEY, CDR2 SVGEGT, per germline. This CDR3 comprises 14 residues. Trimming shortened V by 7 bases and J by 3 bases, and 12 bases separated the two germline ends. In DNA form, the CDR3 reads TGTGCCAGCACATCCACAGGTGACACCGGGGAGCTGTTTTTT. This codes for CASTSTGDTGELFF.

This sequence joins TRBV30 and TRBJ2-3; D uncertain. CDR3 length: 16 amino acids. CDR1 and CDR2 (germline): GTSNPN, SVGIG (reference sequence). Trimming took off 1 base at V and 2 bases at J, with 16 bases between the two ends. CDR3 nucleotide sequence: TGTGCCTGGAGTGGCGACAACCACCTTAACACAGATACGCAGTATTTT. Residues: CAWSGDNHLNTDTQYF.

This clonotype was counted at least ten times. The chain uses TRBV4-1 and TRBJ2-3; no reliable D call. V dropped 3 bases and J dropped 9 bases, with 13 bases sitting between them. The CDR3 is 13 residues long. Per germline, CDR1 MGHRA and CDR2 YSYEKL. CDR3 sequence (DNA): TGCGCCAGCAGCCAGTCAACTAAAGACACGCAGTATTTT. It codes for CASSQSTKDTQYF.

This clonotype was observed at least ten times. CDR3 nucleotide sequence: TGTGCCAGCAGTTTAGTTGGGACAGGATTCTACAATGAGCAGTTCTTC. It is translated as CASSLVGTGFYNEQFF. The V and J genes are TRBV28 and TRBJ2-1, with 8 bases fitting TRBD1. This CDR3 spans 16 amino acids. The ends lost 2 bases at V and 3 bases at J; junction bases unmatched: 6. Germline values: CDR1 MDHEN, CDR2 SYDVKM.